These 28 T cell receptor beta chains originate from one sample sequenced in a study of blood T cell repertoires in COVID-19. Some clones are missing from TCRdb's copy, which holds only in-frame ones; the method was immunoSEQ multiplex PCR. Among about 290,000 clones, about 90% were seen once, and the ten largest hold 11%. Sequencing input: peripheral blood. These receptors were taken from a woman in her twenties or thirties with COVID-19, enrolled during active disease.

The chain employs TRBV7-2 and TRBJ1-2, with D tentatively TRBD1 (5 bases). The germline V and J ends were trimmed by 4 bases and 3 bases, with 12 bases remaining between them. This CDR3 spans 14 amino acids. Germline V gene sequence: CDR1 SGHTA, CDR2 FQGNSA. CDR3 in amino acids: CASSSYRGDYGYTF. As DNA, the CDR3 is TGTGCCAGCAGCTCATACCGGGGGGACTATGGCTACACCTTC.

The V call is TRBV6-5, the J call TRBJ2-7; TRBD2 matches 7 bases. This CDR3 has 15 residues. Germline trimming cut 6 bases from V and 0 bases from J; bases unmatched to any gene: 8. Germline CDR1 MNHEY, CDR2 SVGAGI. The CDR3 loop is CASRERLASSYEQYF. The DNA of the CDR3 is TGTGCCAGCAGGGAGAGACTAGCTAGCTCCTACGAGCAGTACTTC.

CDR3 nucleotide sequence: TGTGCCAGCAGTGACGAGGGCAGTGGAGGAAACACCATATATTTT. It specifies CASSDEGSGGNTIYF. This chain connects TRBV2 to TRBJ1-3; D is unresolved. V shed 3 bases and J shed 4 bases, with 13 bases lying between them. Germline V gene sequence: CDR1 SNHLY, CDR2 FYNNEI. This CDR3 is built from 15 residues. Together with reference TRBV2 and TRBJ1-3, the CDR3 gives the full variable domain: EPEVTQTPSHQVTQMGQEVILRCVPISNHLYFYWYRQILGQKVEFLVSFYNNEISEKSEIFDDQFSVERPDGSNFTLKIRSTKLEDSAMYFCASSDEGSGGNTIYFGEGSWLTVV.

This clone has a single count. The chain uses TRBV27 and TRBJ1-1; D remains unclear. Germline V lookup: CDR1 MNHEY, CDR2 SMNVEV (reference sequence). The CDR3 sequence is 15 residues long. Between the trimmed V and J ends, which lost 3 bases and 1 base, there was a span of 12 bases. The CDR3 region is CASSLGGMWNTEAFF. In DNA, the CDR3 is TGTGCCAGCAGTTTGGGAGGGATGTGGAACACTGAAGCTTTCTTT.

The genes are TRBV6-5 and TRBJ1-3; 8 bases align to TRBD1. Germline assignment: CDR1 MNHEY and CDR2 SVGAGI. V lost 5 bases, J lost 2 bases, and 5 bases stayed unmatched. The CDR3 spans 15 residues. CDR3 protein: CASSPSDRAGNTIYF. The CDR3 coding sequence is TGTGCCAGCAGTCCTTCGGACAGGGCTGGAAACACCATATATTTT.

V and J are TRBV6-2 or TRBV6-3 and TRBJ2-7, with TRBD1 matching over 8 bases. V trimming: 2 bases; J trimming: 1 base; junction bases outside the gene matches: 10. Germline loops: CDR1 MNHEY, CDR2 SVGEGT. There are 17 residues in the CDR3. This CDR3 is CASSYAGQAMPSYEQYF. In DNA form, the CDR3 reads TGTGCCAGCAGTTACGCGGGACAGGCCATGCCATCCTACGAGCAGTACTTC.

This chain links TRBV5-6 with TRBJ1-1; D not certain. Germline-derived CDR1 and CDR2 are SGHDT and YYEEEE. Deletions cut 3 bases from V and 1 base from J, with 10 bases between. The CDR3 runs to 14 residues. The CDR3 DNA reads TGTGCCAGCAGCTCCGACCCAGGGAACACTGAAGCTTTCTTT. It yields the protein CASSSDPGNTEAFF.

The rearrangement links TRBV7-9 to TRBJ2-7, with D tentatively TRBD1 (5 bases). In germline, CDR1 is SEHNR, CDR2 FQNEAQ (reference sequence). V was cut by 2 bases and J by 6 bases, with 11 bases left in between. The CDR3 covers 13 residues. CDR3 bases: TGTGCCAGCAGCTTAAGCTCCCAGGGCGAGCAGTACTTC. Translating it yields CASSLSSQGEQYF.

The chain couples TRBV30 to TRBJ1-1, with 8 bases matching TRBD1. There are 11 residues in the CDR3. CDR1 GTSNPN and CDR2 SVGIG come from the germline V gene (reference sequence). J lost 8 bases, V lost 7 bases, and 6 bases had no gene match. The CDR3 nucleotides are TGTGCCTCAAAGACAGGGGCCGAAGCTTTCTTT. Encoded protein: CASKTGAEAFF.

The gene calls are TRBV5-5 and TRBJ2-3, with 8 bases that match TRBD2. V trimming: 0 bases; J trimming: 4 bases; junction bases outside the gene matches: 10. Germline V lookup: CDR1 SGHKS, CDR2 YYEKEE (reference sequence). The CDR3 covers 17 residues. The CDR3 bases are TGTGCCAGCAGCTTGGAGTATCCGGGGGGGCTCTCAGATACGCAGTATTTT. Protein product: CASSLEYPGGLSDTQYF. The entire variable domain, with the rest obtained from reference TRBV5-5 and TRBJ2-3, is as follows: DAGVTQSPTHLIKTRGQQVTLRCSPISGHKSVSWYQQVLGQGPQFIFQYYEKEERGRGNFPDRFSARQFPNYSSELNVNALLLGDSALYLCASSLEYPGGLSDTQYFGPGTRLTVL.

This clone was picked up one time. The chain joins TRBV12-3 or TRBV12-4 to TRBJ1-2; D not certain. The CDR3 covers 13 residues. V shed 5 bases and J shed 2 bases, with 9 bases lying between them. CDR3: CASSIDGNYGYTF. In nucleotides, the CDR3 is TGTGCCAGCAGTATCGACGGGAACTATGGCTACACCTTC.

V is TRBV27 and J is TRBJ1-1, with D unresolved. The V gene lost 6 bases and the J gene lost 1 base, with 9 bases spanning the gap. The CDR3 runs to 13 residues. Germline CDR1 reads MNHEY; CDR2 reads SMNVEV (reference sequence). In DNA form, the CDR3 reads TGTGCCAGCAGGCCACACCGGAACACTGAAGCTTTCTTT. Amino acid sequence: CASRPHRNTEAFF.

CDR3 sequence (DNA): TGCAGCGTTGAAGGATGGGGGCGCGACGAGCAGTACTTC. It encodes CSVEGWGRDEQYF. The chain joins TRBV29-1 to TRBJ2-7, with D perhaps matching TRBD1 (6 bases). V was clipped by 1 base and J by 5 bases, with 12 bases between them. CDR3 size: 13 residues. CDR1 is SQVTM and CDR2 is ANQGSEA in the germline V gene.

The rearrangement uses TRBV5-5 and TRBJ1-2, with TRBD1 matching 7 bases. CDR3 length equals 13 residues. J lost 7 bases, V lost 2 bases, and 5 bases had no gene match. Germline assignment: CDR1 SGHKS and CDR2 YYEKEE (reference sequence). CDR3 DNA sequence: TGTGCCAGCAGCTTCACAGGGGAACGTGGCTACACCTTC. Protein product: CASSFTGERGYTF.

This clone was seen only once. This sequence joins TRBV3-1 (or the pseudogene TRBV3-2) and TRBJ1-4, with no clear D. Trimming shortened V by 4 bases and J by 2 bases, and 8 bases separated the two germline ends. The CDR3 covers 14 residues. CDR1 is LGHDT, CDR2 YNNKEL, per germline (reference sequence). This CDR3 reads CASSLSGTNEKLFF. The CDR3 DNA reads TGTGCCAGCAGCCTTTCCGGGACTAATGAAAAACTGTTTTTT.

The CDR3 sequence: CASSGQGASDEQFF. CDR3 coding DNA: TGTGCCAGTAGTGGACAGGGGGCAAGCGATGAGCAGTTCTTC. This sequence joins TRBV19 and TRBJ2-1, with 11 bases aligning to TRBD1. CDR1 and CDR2 (germline): LNHDA, SQIVND (reference sequence). With V trimmed by 5 bases and J by 8 bases, 5 bases remained unmatched. The CDR3 length is 14 residues.

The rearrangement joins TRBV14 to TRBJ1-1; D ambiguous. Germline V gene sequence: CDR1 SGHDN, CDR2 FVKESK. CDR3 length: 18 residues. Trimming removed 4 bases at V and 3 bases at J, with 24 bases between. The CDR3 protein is CASSLPGIRARGDTEAFF. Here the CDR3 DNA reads TGTGCCAGCAGCCTACCGGGGATAAGGGCGCGGGGAGACACTGAAGCTTTCTTT.

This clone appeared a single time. The CDR3 spells CASTDRENEQYF. The CDR3, as DNA: TGCGCCAGCACGGACAGGGAGAACGAGCAGTACTTC. The J gene is TRBJ2-7, the V gene TRBV23-1; 8 positions agree with TRBD1. TRBV23-1 is sorted into the ORF group, with uncertain function. The CDR3 is 12 amino acids. V shed 7 bases, J shed 5 bases, and the junction held 4 bases outside the gene matches.

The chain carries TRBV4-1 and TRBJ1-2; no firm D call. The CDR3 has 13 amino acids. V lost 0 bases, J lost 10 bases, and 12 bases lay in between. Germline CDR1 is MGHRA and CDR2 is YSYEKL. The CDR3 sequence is CASSQDSGSVYTF. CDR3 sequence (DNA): TGCGCCAGCAGCCAAGATTCAGGTTCGGTCTACACCTTC.

The CDR3 nucleotides are TGTGCCAGTGCCAACCTCGGGGGGTCCTACGAGCAGTACTTC. It translates to CASANLGGSYEQYF. This chain joins TRBV19 and TRBJ2-7; 7 bases match TRBD2. V shed 8 bases, J shed 1 base, and the junction held 8 bases outside the gene matches. Germline V gene sequence: CDR1 LNHDA, CDR2 SQIVND (reference sequence). This CDR3 spans 14 amino acids.

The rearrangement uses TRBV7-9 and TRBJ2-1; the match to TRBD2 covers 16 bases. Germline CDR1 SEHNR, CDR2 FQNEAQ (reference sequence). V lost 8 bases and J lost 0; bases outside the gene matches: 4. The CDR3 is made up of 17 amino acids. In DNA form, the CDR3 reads TGTGCCAGCTCCGGGACTAGCGGGGGGGTCTCCTACAATGAGCAGTTCTTC. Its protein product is CASSGTSGGVSYNEQFF.

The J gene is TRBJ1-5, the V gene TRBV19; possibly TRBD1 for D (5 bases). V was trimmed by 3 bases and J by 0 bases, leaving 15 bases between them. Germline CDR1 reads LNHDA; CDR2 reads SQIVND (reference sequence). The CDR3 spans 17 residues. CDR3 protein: CASSMGLRADSNQPQHF. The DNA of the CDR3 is TGTGCCAGTAGTATGGGTCTCAGGGCTGATAGCAATCAGCCCCAGCATTTT.

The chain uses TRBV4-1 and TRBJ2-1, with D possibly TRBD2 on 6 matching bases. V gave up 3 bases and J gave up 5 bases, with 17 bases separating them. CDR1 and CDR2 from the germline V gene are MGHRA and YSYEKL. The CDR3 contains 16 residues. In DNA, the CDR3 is TGCGCCAGCAGCCAGGGTTTTGGCGGGGTGGACAATGAGCAGTTCTTC. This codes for CASSQGFGGVDNEQFF.

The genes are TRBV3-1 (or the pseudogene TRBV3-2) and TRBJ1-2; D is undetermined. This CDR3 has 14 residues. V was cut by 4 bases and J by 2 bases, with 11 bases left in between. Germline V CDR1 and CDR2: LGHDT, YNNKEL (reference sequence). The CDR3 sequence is CASSPLRSNYGYTF. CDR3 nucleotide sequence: TGTGCCAGCAGCCCATTGCGGTCGAACTATGGCTACACCTTC.

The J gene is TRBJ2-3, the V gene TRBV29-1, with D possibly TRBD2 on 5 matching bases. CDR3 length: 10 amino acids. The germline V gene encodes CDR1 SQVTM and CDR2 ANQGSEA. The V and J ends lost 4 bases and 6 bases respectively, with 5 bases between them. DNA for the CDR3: TGCAGCGTTGGGGAGGATACGCAGTATTTT. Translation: CSVGEDTQYF.

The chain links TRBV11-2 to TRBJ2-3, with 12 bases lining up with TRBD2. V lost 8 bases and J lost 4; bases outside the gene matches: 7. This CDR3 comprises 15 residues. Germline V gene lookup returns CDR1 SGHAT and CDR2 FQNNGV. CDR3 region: CASGPSGGVADTQYF. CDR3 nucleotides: TGTGCCAGCGGCCCTAGCGGGGGGGTGGCAGATACGCAGTATTTT.

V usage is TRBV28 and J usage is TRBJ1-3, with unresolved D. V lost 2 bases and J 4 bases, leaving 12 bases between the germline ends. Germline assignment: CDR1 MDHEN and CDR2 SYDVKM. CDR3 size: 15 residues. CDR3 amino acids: CASSLGRGFGNTIYF. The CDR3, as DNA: TGTGCCAGCAGTTTAGGTCGGGGTTTCGGAAACACCATATATTTT.

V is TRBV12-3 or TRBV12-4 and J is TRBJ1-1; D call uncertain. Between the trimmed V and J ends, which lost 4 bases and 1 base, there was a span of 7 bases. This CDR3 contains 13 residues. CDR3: CASSYHKNTEAFF. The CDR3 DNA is TGTGCCAGCAGTTACCACAAGAACACTGAAGCTTTCTTT.